These 30 T cell receptor beta chains came from one sample sequenced in a study of technical replicates of blood from a handful of donors. Sequencing was performed with immunoSEQ multiplex PCR; in TCRdb, only in-frame clones are kept and a portion is missing. The sample comprises roughly 66,000 clones, around 88% of which are singletons, and roughly 5.3% rests with the top ten. The sequenced material came from PBMCs. These receptors originate from a human donor in good health. Some clones in this sample may be carry-over from other donors' samples.

This chain joins TRBV7-9 and TRBJ1-3; weak D call: TRBD1 (6 bases). Germline loops: CDR1 SEHNR, CDR2 FQNEAQ (reference sequence). V gave up 11 bases and J gave up 0 bases, with 20 bases separating them. CDR3 length: 16 amino acids. CDR3 sequence: CAGGGTTGSSGNTIYF. The CDR3 nucleotides read TGTGCCGGGGGCGGTACTACAGGGTCCTCTGGAAACACCATATATTTT. The full variable domain, with the rest looked up from reference TRBV7-9 and TRBJ1-3, is DTGVSQNPRHKITKRGQNVTFRCDPISEHNRLYWYRQTLGQGPEFLTYFQNEAQLEKSRLLSDRFSAERPKGSFSTLEIQRTEQGDSAMYLCAGGGTTGSSGNTIYFGEGSWLTVV.

This sequence joins TRBV9 and TRBJ1-5; D possibly corresponds to TRBD1 (5 bases). V lost 1 base to trimming and J lost 0 bases, with 11 bases between them. This CDR3 region has 16 residues. Germline values: CDR1 SGDLS, CDR2 YYNGEE. CDR3 region: CASSVKGSYSNQPQHF. CDR3 DNA: TGTGCCAGCAGCGTAAAGGGGTCTTATAGCAATCAGCCCCAGCATTTT.

To note about this clone: The sample holds other DNA sequences that translate to the same CDR3. This sequence joins TRBV9 and TRBJ2-3; 12 bases match TRBD2. Trimming at V came to 2 bases and at J to 0 bases, leaving 1 base not matched to a gene. This CDR3 comprises 16 residues. Germline CDR1 and CDR2: SGDLS and YYNGEE. The DNA for the CDR3 is TGTGCCAGCAGCGTCGGGACTAGCGGGAGCACAGATACGCAGTATTTT. This translates into CASSVGTSGSTDTQYF.

The chain carries TRBV7-8 and TRBJ2-3, with 9 bases fitting TRBD1. In germline, CDR1 is SGHVS, CDR2 FQNEAQ. The CDR3 totals 16 residues. Germline trimming cut 6 bases from V and 0 bases from J; bases unmatched to any gene: 7. CDR3 region: CASRTGGDSSTDTQYF. The CDR3, as DNA: TGTGCCAGCAGGACAGGGGGGGATTCTAGCACAGATACGCAGTATTTT.

V and J are TRBV7-7 and TRBJ2-5; TRBD2 matches at 13 bases. CDR3 size: 15 residues. The junction had 5 bases not matched to a gene; V was cut back by 5 bases and J by 5 bases. The germline gives CDR1 SSHAT, CDR2 FNYEAQ (reference sequence). This CDR3 is CASSLGLAGAETQYF. The CDR3 DNA sequence: TGTGCCAGCAGCCTCGGACTAGCGGGAGCTGAGACCCAGTACTTC.

This chain uses TRBV11-2 with TRBJ2-7; 15 nucleotides agree with TRBD2. Germline CDR1 reads SGHAT; CDR2 reads FQNNGV. V trimming: 1 base; J trimming: 1 base; junction bases outside the gene matches: 2. The CDR3 sequence is 17 residues long. CDR3: CASSLGGTSGRSYEQYF. The CDR3 region has the DNA TGTGCCAGCAGCTTAGGTGGGACTAGCGGGAGGTCCTACGAGCAGTACTTC.

V is TRBV29-1 and J is TRBJ2-5; 9 bases align to TRBD2. The CDR3 is made up of 15 amino acids. Germline CDR1 is SQVTM and CDR2 is ANQGSEA. J was trimmed by 2 bases and V by 3 bases; bases with no gene match: 7. This CDR3 is CSVEFSGGPQETQYF. The CDR3 bases are TGCAGCGTTGAGTTTAGCGGGGGTCCACAAGAGACCCAGTACTTC.

The chain uses TRBV5-1 and TRBJ1-2; 7 nucleotides match TRBD1. The CDR3 consists of 15 residues. Per the germline V gene, CDR1 is SGHRS and CDR2 is YFSETQ. Trimming took 4 bases from V and 6 from J; bases not matched to a gene: 12. CDR3: CASSSYRGLGNGYTF. Written as DNA, the CDR3 is TGCGCCAGCAGCAGCTACAGGGGTTTAGGGAATGGCTACACCTTC.

The chain couples TRBV18 to TRBJ1-2, with D maybe TRBD1 (6 bases). V dropped 1 base and J dropped 3 bases, with 9 bases sitting between them. The CDR3 consists of 14 residues. The germline V gene encodes CDR1 KGHSH and CDR2 LQKENI. The CDR3 sequence is CASSPQQGDYGYTF. The CDR3 DNA sequence: TGTGCCAGCTCACCACAACAGGGCGACTATGGCTACACCTTC.

The CDR3 loop is CASRNLAGVITEAFF. CDR3 bases: TGCGCCAGCCGCAACCTAGCAGGAGTAATCACTGAAGCTTTCTTT. The chain combines TRBV5-1 with TRBJ1-1; D is ambiguous. The CDR3 spans 15 residues. Germline loops: CDR1 SGHRS, CDR2 YFSETQ. Trimming took 7 bases from V and 4 from J, leaving 20 bases between them.

The rearrangement links TRBV10-3 to TRBJ2-2, with 14 bases aligning to TRBD2. The CDR3 covers 16 residues. Looked up from germline, CDR1 is ENHRY and CDR2 is SYGVKD. The V and J ends lost 4 bases and 6 bases, in that order; junction bases with no gene match: 4. Here the CDR3 reads CAISARTSGGSGELFF. In nucleotides, the CDR3 is TGTGCCATCAGTGCCAGGACTAGCGGGGGGTCCGGGGAGCTGTTTTTT.

The chain uses TRBV9 and TRBJ2-3, with TRBD1 matching 7 bases. Germline trimming cut 7 bases from V and 0 bases from J; bases unmatched to any gene: 2. The CDR3 is made up of 13 amino acids. Germline-derived CDR1 and CDR2 are SGDLS and YYNGEE. The CDR3 DNA is TGTGCCAGCGTAGGGGGCAGCACAGATACGCAGTATTTT. It is translated as CASVGGSTDTQYF.

The rearrangement joins TRBV4-2 to TRBJ1-3; TRBD1 matches 10 bases. The CDR3 runs to 15 residues. Trimming cost V 5 bases and J 4 bases; bases outside gene matches: 5. The germline V gene encodes CDR1 LGHNA and CDR2 YNFKEQ. CDR3 sequence (DNA): TGTGCCAGCAGCTCCGGGACAGGGGAAGGAAACACCATATATTTT. The encoded protein is CASSSGTGEGNTIYF.

The chain has TRBV7-9 and TRBJ2-4; perhaps TRBD1 as D (6 bases). This CDR3 has 14 residues. V was clipped by 7 bases and J by 5 bases, with 15 bases between them. In germline, CDR1 is SEHNR, CDR2 FQNEAQ (reference sequence). The CDR3 loop is CASTETGQQNIQYF. CDR3 bases: TGTGCCAGCACCGAAACAGGGCAGCAAAACATTCAGTACTTC.

The V call is TRBV30, the J call TRBJ2-5; possibly TRBD2 for D (6 bases). This CDR3 has 12 residues. V was clipped by 4 bases and J by 4 bases, with 10 bases between them. CDR1 GTSNPN and CDR2 SVGIG come from the germline V gene (reference sequence). This CDR3 reads CAWIVGGETQYF. CDR3 bases: TGTGCCTGGATTGTGGGAGGAGAGACCCAGTACTTC. The variable domain in full, with the rest retrieved from reference TRBV30 and TRBJ2-5, is SQTIHQWPATLVQPVGSPLSLECTVEGTSNPNLYWYRQAAGRGLQLLFYSVGIGQISSEVPQNLSASRPQDRQFILSSKKLLLSDSGFYLCAWIVGGETQYFGPGTRLLVL.

This clone was detected ten times or more. V gene TRBV30 combines with J gene TRBJ1-1; D unclear. The CDR3 contains 12 residues. Germline CDR1 is GTSNPN and CDR2 is SVGIG (reference sequence). V was shortened by 3 bases and J by 6 bases, with 11 bases between the two germline ends. CDR3 sequence reads: CAWRVEGPEAFF. The CDR3, as DNA: TGTGCCTGGAGGGTCGAGGGCCCTGAAGCTTTCTTT.

The genes are TRBV2 and TRBJ1-2, with TRBD1 matching 8 bases. The ends lost 8 bases at V and 8 bases at J; junction bases unmatched: 10. CDR3 size: 13 residues. Germline CDR1 and CDR2: SNHLY and FYNNEI. This CDR3 reads CASGRQGSAGYTF. The DNA for the CDR3 is TGTGCCAGCGGGAGACAGGGGTCGGCAGGCTACACCTTC.

The rearrangement joins TRBV2 to TRBJ2-7; D not certain. Germline V gene sequence: CDR1 SNHLY, CDR2 FYNNEI. There are 15 residues in the CDR3. The V and J ends lost 1 base and 9 bases respectively, with 19 bases between them. CDR3 residues: CASSEVERPSRRQYF. CDR3 bases: TGTGCCAGCAGTGAAGTGGAGCGCCCATCACGGCGGCAGTACTTC.

CDR3 residues: CASSPTANYGYTF. In DNA form, the CDR3 reads TGTGCCAGCAGCCCTACAGCAAACTATGGCTACACCTTC. The chain joins TRBV14 to TRBJ1-2; no reliable D call. Looked up from germline, CDR1 is SGHDN and CDR2 is FVKESK. The V gene lost 4 bases and the J gene lost 2 bases, with 8 bases spanning the gap. CDR3 length equals 13 residues.

The chain couples TRBV5-1 to TRBJ1-4; TRBD1 is a possible D gene (6 bases). The V end lost 4 bases, the J end lost 0 bases, and 10 bases lay between the germline ends. CDR3 length equals 15 residues. Germline V gene sequence: CDR1 SGHRS, CDR2 YFSETQ. The CDR3 DNA follows: TGCGCCAGCAGCGGGGGCAGGACAACTAATGAAAAACTGTTTTTT. This codes for CASSGGRTTNEKLFF.

The chain couples TRBV10-3 to TRBJ2-5; 7 nucleotides line up with TRBD2. Germline CDR1 ENHRY, CDR2 SYGVKD. The ends lost 7 bases at V and 0 bases at J; junction bases unmatched: 11. The CDR3 covers 16 residues. CDR3 DNA: TGTGCCATCAAGGAATCAGCGGGGAGGTACCAAGAGACCCAGTACTTC. Amino acids: CAIKESAGRYQETQYF.

The J gene is TRBJ2-1, the V gene TRBV5-6, with D possibly being TRBD2 (6 bases). CDR3 size: 17 residues. Per the germline V gene, CDR1 is SGHDT and CDR2 is YYEEEE. V was trimmed by 0 bases and J by 0 bases, leaving 13 bases between them. CDR3 nucleotides: TGTGCCAGCAGCTTGGGAAGCGGGTTGAGCTCCTACAATGAGCAGTTCTTC. Translating gives CASSLGSGLSSYNEQFF. Variable domain in full (rest from reference TRBV5-6 and TRBJ2-1): DAGVTQSPTHLIKTRGQQVTLRCSPKSGHDTVSWYQQALGQGPQFIFQYYEEEERQRGNFPDRFSGHQFPNYSSELNVNALLLGDSALYLCASSLGSGLSSYNEQFFGPGTRLTVL.

J is TRBJ2-1 and V is TRBV7-2; 14 nucleotides line up with TRBD2. V shed 3 bases and J 7 bases; nucleotides not matched to a gene: 11. Germline V gene sequence: CDR1 SGHTA, CDR2 FQGNSA. The CDR3 is 18 residues long. CDR3 coding DNA: TGTGCCAGCAGCTTTTTGGGACTAGCGGGAGTGGGGGGGAATGAGCAGTTCTTC. Translated, it gives CASSFLGLAGVGGNEQFF.

This chain uses TRBV29-1 with TRBJ2-7, with D possibly being TRBD2 (6 bases). The CDR3 has 12 amino acids. V was pared by 3 bases and J by 6 bases, with 12 bases between. In germline, CDR1 is SQVTM, CDR2 ANQGSEA. This CDR3 is CSVDGRMGEQYF. CDR3 in DNA: TGCAGCGTTGACGGGAGAATGGGCGAGCAGTACTTC.

The rearrangement links TRBV7-2 to TRBJ1-3; D might be TRBD1 (6 bases). V was clipped by 1 base and J by 4 bases, with 11 bases between them. The CDR3 is made up of 15 amino acids. Germline CDR1 is SGHTA and CDR2 is FQGNSA. The CDR3: CASSLGSGAGNTIYF. CDR3 coding DNA: TGTGCCAGCAGCTTAGGTTCAGGGGCCGGAAACACCATATATTTT.

The chain recombines TRBV5-1 with TRBJ2-3; 8 positions agree with TRBD2. Germline-derived CDR1 and CDR2 are SGHRS and YFSETQ. Losses at the gene ends were 5 bases for V and 6 bases for J; bases not matched to a gene: 11. The CDR3 is 15 amino acids. In DNA, the CDR3 is TGCGCCAGCAGTATTAGCGGGGCCCCTGAGGATACGCAGTATTTT. Protein sequence: CASSISGAPEDTQYF.

This sequence joins TRBV18 and TRBJ2-7; the match to TRBD1 covers 8 bases. Germline CDR1 and CDR2: KGHSH and LQKENI. The junction had 4 bases not matched to a gene; V was cut back by 6 bases and J by 6 bases. The CDR3 is made up of 12 amino acids. The CDR3 spells CASSFDRGEQYF. The CDR3 DNA reads TGTGCCAGCTCGTTTGACAGGGGCGAGCAGTACTTC.

This clone was detected ten times or more. The chain is built from TRBV7-2 and TRBJ1-1, with D hard to call. Trimming stripped 5 bases from V and 3 bases from J, with 4 bases between. Germline assignment: CDR1 SGHTA and CDR2 FQGNSA. The CDR3 is 11 residues long. The CDR3 DNA reads as TGTGCCAGCAGCCTTCACACTGAAGCTTTCTTT. It encodes CASSLHTEAFF. The full variable domain, in which reference TRBV7-2 and TRBJ1-1 provide the parts outside the CDR3, is GAGVSQSPSNKVTEKGKDVELRCDPISGHTALYWYRQSLGQGLEFLIYFQGNSAPDKSGLPSDRFSAERTGGSVSTLTIQRTQQEDSAVYLCASSLHTEAFFGQGTRLTVV.

The rearrangement joins TRBV9 to TRBJ2-2, with D perhaps TRBD2 (6 bases). Between the trimmed V and J ends, which lost 3 bases and 4 bases, there was a span of 16 bases. Germline lookup yields CDR1 SGDLS and CDR2 YYNGEE. The CDR3 runs to 16 residues. CDR3 region: CASSGRAGQVTGELFF. CDR3 sequence (DNA): TGTGCCAGCAGCGGAAGAGCGGGTCAGGTCACCGGGGAGCTGTTTTTT.

The J gene is TRBJ1-1, the V gene TRBV7-6; weak D call: TRBD1 (5 bases). The CDR3 loop spans 12 amino acids. Germline V gene lookup returns CDR1 SGHVS and CDR2 FNYEAQ. Trimming pared 5 bases from V and 7 bases from J, leaving 11 bases between. The CDR3 is CASSLARGEAFF. The DNA of the CDR3 is TGTGCCAGCAGCCTCGCTAGGGGTGAAGCTTTCTTT.